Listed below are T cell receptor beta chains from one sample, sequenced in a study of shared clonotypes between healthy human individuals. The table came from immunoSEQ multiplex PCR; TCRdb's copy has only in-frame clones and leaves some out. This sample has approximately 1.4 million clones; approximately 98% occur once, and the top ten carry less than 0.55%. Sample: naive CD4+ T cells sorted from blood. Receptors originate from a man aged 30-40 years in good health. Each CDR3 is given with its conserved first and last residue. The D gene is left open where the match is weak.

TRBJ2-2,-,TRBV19,CASSLLVTGELFF,TGTGCCAGTAGTCTTCTAGTCACCGGGGAGCTGTTTTTT
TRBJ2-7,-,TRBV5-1,CASSLGTPYEQYF,TGCGCCAGCAGCTTGGGGACCCCCTACGAGCAGTACTTC
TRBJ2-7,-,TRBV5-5,CASSLMGYEQYF,TGTGCCAGCAGCTTGATGGGCTACGAGCAGTACTTC
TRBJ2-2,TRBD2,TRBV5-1,CASSLGLAERTGELFF,TGCGCCAGCAGCTTGGGACTAGCGGAGCGCACCGGGGAGCTGTTTTTT
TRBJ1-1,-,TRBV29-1,CSGAVGGYTEAFF,TGCAGCGGGGCGGTTGGAGGTTACACTGAAGCTTTCTTT
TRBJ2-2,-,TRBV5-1,CASSLNLDRVLNTGELFF,TGCGCCAGCAGCTTGAATCTGGACAGAGTCTTGAACACCGGGGAGCTGTTTTTT
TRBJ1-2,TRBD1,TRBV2,CASPQGRYGYTF,TGTGCCAGCCCACAGGGGCGGTATGGCTACACCTTC
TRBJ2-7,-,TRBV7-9,CASSLGAAKEYF,TGTGCCAGCAGCTTAGGGGCGGCGAAGGAGTACTTC
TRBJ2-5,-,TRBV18,CASSPPTQETQYF,TGTGCCAGCTCACCACCGACGCAAGAGACCCAGTACTTC
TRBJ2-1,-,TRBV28,CASSFTGRRQEFF,TGTGCCAGCAGTTTTACCGGGCGAAGACAGGAGTTCTTC
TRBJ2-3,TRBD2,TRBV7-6,CASSVGLAGGRNTQYF,TGTGCCAGCAGCGTGGGTCTAGCGGGAGGGCGGAATACGCAGTATTTT
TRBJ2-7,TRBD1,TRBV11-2,CASSFTLTGGFYEQYF,TGTGCCAGCAGCTTCACCCTGACAGGGGGCTTCTACGAGCAGTACTTC
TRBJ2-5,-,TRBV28,CASFGRDQETQYF,TGTGCTAGTTTCGGGCGGGACCAAGAGACCCAGTACTTC
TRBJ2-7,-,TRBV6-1,CASSVGTPYEQYF,TGTGCCAGCAGTGTTGGGACTCCCTACGAGCAGTACTTC